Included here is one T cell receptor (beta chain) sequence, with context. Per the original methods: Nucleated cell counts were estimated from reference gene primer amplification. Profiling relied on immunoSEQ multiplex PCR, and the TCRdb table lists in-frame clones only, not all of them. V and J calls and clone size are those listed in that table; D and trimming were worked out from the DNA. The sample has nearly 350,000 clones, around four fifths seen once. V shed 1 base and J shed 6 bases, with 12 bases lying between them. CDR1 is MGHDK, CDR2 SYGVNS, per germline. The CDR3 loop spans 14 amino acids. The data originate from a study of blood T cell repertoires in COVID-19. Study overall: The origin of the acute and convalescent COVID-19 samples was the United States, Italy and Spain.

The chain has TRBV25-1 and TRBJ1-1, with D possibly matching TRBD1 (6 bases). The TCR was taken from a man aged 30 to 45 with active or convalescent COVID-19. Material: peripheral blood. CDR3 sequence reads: CASSESIDRSEAFF. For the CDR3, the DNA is TGTGCCAGCAGTGAATCCATAGACAGGTCTGAAGCTTTCTTT.